The 30 T cell receptor beta chains below all came from one sample that was sequenced in a study of kidney transplant recipient with SARS-CoV-2 infection. TCRdb used MiXCR to reprocess the reads, holding one entry per CDR3 protein. The sample consists of 200,000 to 250,000 distinct CDR3 sequences, around 30% of them appearing once. This material consisted of a blood sample, taken at baseline and between days 110 and 120 from a kidney transplant recipient. The source of these receptors is a male patient in his 30s who had COVID-19 and was a kidney transplant recipient. Some of the T cells might come from the graft donor.

This clonotype was picked up many times. Written as DNA, the CDR3 is TGTGCCAGCAGCTCCGACAGTTGGAATTCACCCCTCCACTTT. Translating gives CASSSDSWNSPLHF. The gene calls are TRBV7-9 and TRBJ1-6; D may be TRBD1 (5 bases). The CDR3 totals 14 residues. Trimming shortened V by 4 bases and J by 7 bases, and 11 bases separated the two germline ends. Germline CDR1 and CDR2: SEHNR and FQNEAQ (reference sequence).

This clonotype was seen many times. The V call is TRBV5-1, the J call TRBJ2-7; D remains unclear. CDR1 is SGHRS, CDR2 YFSETQ, per germline. CDR3 length: 15 amino acids. V was trimmed by 0 bases and J by 3 bases, leaving 13 bases between them. The CDR3 here is CASSLEAGSLYEQYF. CDR3 coding DNA: TGCGCCAGCAGCTTGGAGGCCGGCAGCCTCTACGAGCAGTACTTC.

This clonotype appeared once. Given the absence of the conserved phenylalanine or tryptophan at the CDR3 end, a read error is likely. V gene TRBV3-1 combines with J gene TRBJ2-2; D is unclear. The germline CDR1 and CDR2 sequences are LGHDT and YNNKEL (reference sequence). The V end lost 5 bases, the J end lost 5 bases, and 24 bases lay between the germline ends. This CDR3 spans 18 amino acids. The CDR3: CASSKHSPISGLTGELFS. The CDR3 DNA reads TGTGCCAGCAGCAAACATAGTCCCATTTCAGGCTTGACCGGGGAGCTGTTTTCT.

This clonotype has a handful of counts. The gene calls are TRBV3-1 and TRBJ2-1; the match to TRBD2 covers 12 bases. The CDR3 contains 17 residues. Per the germline V gene, CDR1 is LGHDT and CDR2 is YNNKEL (reference sequence). With 4 bases clipped from V and 0 bases from J, the junction kept 4 bases outside the gene matches. CDR3 bases: TGTGCCAGCAGCCCTAGCGGGGGGGCCGGCTCCTACAATGAGCAGTTCTTC. The encoded protein is CASSPSGGAGSYNEQFF.

This clonotype appeared many times. The chain employs TRBV7-9 and TRBJ2-3; 7 nucleotides match TRBD2. The V and J ends lost 8 bases and 0 bases, in that order; junction bases with no gene match: 11. The germline V gene encodes CDR1 SEHNR and CDR2 FQNEAQ (reference sequence). This CDR3 region has 16 residues. The CDR3 region is CASGSLTSPSTDTQYF. In DNA, the CDR3 is TGTGCCAGCGGCTCCCTGACTAGCCCTAGCACAGATACGCAGTATTTT.

This clonotype was counted at least ten times. The chain joins TRBV6-5 to TRBJ2-5, with D possibly matching TRBD1 (7 bases). The better agreement between TRBJ2-7 and the DNA end casts doubt on the J call. The CDR3 consists of 16 residues. Germline CDR1 and CDR2: MNHEY and SVGAGI. The CDR3 reads CASRRGPTGRNYEQYF. In nucleotides, the CDR3 is TGTGCCAGCAGGAGGGGGCCGACAGGGAGGAACTACGAGCAGTACTTC.

Many counts were recorded for this clonotype. This rearrangement joins TRBV24-1 to TRBJ2-1, with D perhaps matching TRBD1 (6 bases). The CDR3 is 16 residues long. The germline CDR1 and CDR2 sequences are KGHDR and SFDVKD. V was clipped by 4 bases and J by 9 bases, with 21 bases between them. This CDR3 is CATSDSAGESAREQFF. The CDR3 nucleotides are TGTGCCACCAGTGACAGTGCAGGGGAAAGTGCGCGTGAGCAGTTCTTC.

Comments on this clonotype: One end of the junction fails to match germline, which may point to a read error. The J gene is TRBJ2-1, the V gene TRBV4-3, with no clear D. This CDR3 is 13 amino acids long. The germline CDR1 and CDR2 sequences are LGHNA and YSLEER. For the CDR3, the DNA is TGCGCCAGCAGCCTCCACAGCTACATTGAGCAGTTCTTC. Its protein is CASSLHSYIEQFF.

Comments on this clonotype: Being one base from a much bigger clone, this may be a read error. The chain employs TRBV28 and TRBJ1-5, with TRBD1 as a possible D gene (5 bases). V was trimmed by 5 bases and J by 5 bases, leaving 19 bases between them. The germline CDR1 and CDR2 sequences are MDHEN and SYDVKM. This CDR3 region has 16 residues. The CDR3 spells CASSVIGGGVDQPQHF. Written as DNA, the CDR3 is TGTGCCAGCAGTGTGATCGGGGGAGGAGTCGATCAGCCCCAGCATTTT.

Note on this clonotype: A read error may be the cause here, since a much bigger clone is one base away. V usage is TRBV7-2 and J usage is TRBJ2-2, with 7 bases that match TRBD1. The germline gives CDR1 SGHTA, CDR2 FQGNSA. The CDR3 sequence is 18 residues long. After removal of 3 bases from V and 6 bases from J, the junction contained 16 bases not matched to a gene. The CDR3 is CASSLGRRGLMVAGELFF. CDR3 sequence (DNA): TGTGCCAGCAGCTTGGGTAGAAGGGGGCTAATGGTCGCCGGGGAGCTGTTTTTT.

With regard to this clonotype: This may stem from a read error, because a much larger clone lies one nucleotide away. The J gene is TRBJ1-2, the V gene TRBV29-1; D is perhaps TRBD1 (5 bases). The ends were cut back, 7 bases at V and 4 bases at J, with 16 bases in the middle. CDR1 and CDR2 (germline): SQVTM, ANQGSEA. The CDR3 runs to 13 residues. The DNA of the CDR3 is TGCAGCGCCCTACGGGACGGAGCCTATGGCTACACCTTC. Protein: CSALRDGAYGYTF.

This clonotype has a count of ten or more. The rearrangement uses TRBV7-6 and TRBJ2-5; D not resolved. Trimming stripped 1 base from V and 2 bases from J, with 11 bases between. In germline, CDR1 is SGHVS, CDR2 FNYEAQ. This CDR3 has 15 amino acids. The CDR3 nucleotides are TGTGCCAGCAGCTTAGGCGACCCGCGACAAGAGACCCAGTACTTC. It is translated as CASSLGDPRQETQYF. Looking up the rest from reference TRBV7-6 and TRBJ2-5 gives the full variable domain: GAGVSQSPRYKVTKRGQDVALRCDPISGHVSLYWYRQALGQGPEFLTYFNYEAQQDKSGLPNDRFSAERPEGSISTLTIQRTEQRDSAMYRCASSLGDPRQETQYFGPGTRLLVL.

This clonotype was counted many times. This chain's CDR3 is CASSWNPGTGARGYTF. CDR3 nucleotide sequence: TGTGCCAGCAGCTGGAATCCCGGGACAGGGGCACGTGGCTACACCTTC. The gene calls are TRBV7-9 and TRBJ1-2; 10 nucleotides line up with TRBD1. Per germline, CDR1 SEHNR and CDR2 FQNEAQ (reference sequence). CDR3 size: 16 residues. Trimming took 4 bases from V and 7 from J; bases not matched to a gene: 12.

This clonotype has a count of ten or more. This chain links TRBV20-1 with TRBJ2-7; D is perhaps TRBD1 or TRBD2 (6 bases each). Trimming cost V 3 bases and J 0 bases, with 9 bases left between them. CDR3 size: 13 residues. Germline V gene data show CDR1 as DFQATT and CDR2 as SNEGSKA (reference sequence). The CDR3 DNA sequence: TGCAGTGCTAGGGGGGGCAGCTCCTACGAGCAGTACTTC. It specifies CSARGGSSYEQYF.

This clonotype was counted at least ten times. V is TRBV1 and J is TRBJ1-6. TRBV1 is a pseudogene segment. The CDR3 is 15 residues long. The CDR3 region has the DNA TGCACCAGCAGCCAAGTTAAGAAAATAAATTCACCCCTCCACTTT. Translation gives CTSSQVKKINSPLHF.

As to this clonotype: A read error is possible here, since a much larger clone lies one base away. The rearrangement links TRBV2 to TRBJ1-1; D not certain. The CDR3 consists of 15 residues. Germline CDR1 reads SNHLY; CDR2 reads FYNNEI. The CDR3 spells CAGSSVGGFTTEAFF. The CDR3 DNA reads as TGTGCCGGCAGTTCAGTGGGCGGCTTTACCACTGAAGCTTTCTTT.

This clonotype was observed a handful of times. V is TRBV5-8 and J is TRBJ2-7; TRBD2 matches at 7 bases. This CDR3 has 13 residues. Trimming took 3 bases from V and 2 from J; bases not matched to a gene: 2. Per the germline V gene, CDR1 is SGHTS and CDR2 is YDEGEE. CDR3 sequence reads: CASSSGGTYEQYF. As DNA, the CDR3 is TGTGCCAGCAGCTCGGGGGGAACCTACGAGCAGTACTTC.

In its sample, this clonotype was seen a few times. The chain recombines TRBV19 with TRBJ2-1, with D maybe TRBD2 (5 bases). This CDR3 contains 15 residues. CDR1 is LNHDA and CDR2 is SQIVND in the germline V gene (reference sequence). V lost 7 bases to trimming and J lost 0 bases, with 13 bases between them. Here the CDR3 reads CASTPGSSSYNEQFF. In nucleotides, the CDR3 is TGTGCCAGTACCCCGGGATCAAGCTCCTACAATGAGCAGTTCTTC. Full variable domain (outside the CDR3, taken from reference TRBV19 and TRBJ2-1): DGGITQSPKYLFRKEGQNVTLSCEQNLNHDAMYWYRQDPGQGLRLIYYSQIVNDFQKGDIAEGYSVSREKKESFPLTVTSAQKNPTAFYLCASTPGSSSYNEQFFGPGTRLTVL.

This clonotype was seen repeatedly, ten times or more. V and J are TRBV7-2 and TRBJ2-7; 8 positions agree with TRBD1. With V trimmed by 4 bases and J by 7 bases, 6 bases remained unmatched. The CDR3 totals 13 residues. The V gene's germline CDR1 is SGHTA and CDR2 FQGNSA. CDR3: CASSYDRGREQYF. The CDR3 nucleotides read TGTGCCAGCAGCTATGACAGGGGACGGGAGCAGTACTTC.

This clonotype has at least ten counts. Because the CDR3's place on the DNA is in doubt, the DNA is left out and the CDR3 is given as listed by TCRdb. This chain links TRBV7-5 with TRBJ1-2. TRBV7-5 is a documented pseudogene. The CDR3 is made up of 19 amino acids, end residues included. The CDR3 is CISVPEEISEVGKTYGYTF.

V is TRBV20-1 and J is TRBJ2-1; 8 bases are shared with TRBD2. Germline-derived CDR1 and CDR2 are DFQATT and SNEGSKA (reference sequence). The CDR3 has 15 amino acids. V trimming: 3 bases; J trimming: 3 bases; junction bases outside the gene matches: 7. The CDR3 DNA reads TGCAGTGCTAGGGGCGAAGCGGGAGACTACAATGAGCAGTTCTTC. Protein sequence: CSARGEAGDYNEQFF.

There are many counts of this clonotype. The chain uses TRBV6-4 and TRBJ2-3; tentatively, D is TRBD1 or TRBD2 (5 bases each). CDR1 and CDR2 from the germline V gene are MRHNA and SNTAGT. There are 14 residues in the CDR3. V lost 9 bases, J lost 0 bases, and 13 bases lay in between. The CDR3 DNA is TGTGCCAGTTCGAGGGGCGGTAGCACAGATACGCAGTATTTT. Protein: CASSRGGSTDTQYF.

CDR3 loop: CASSIPGQSKNIQYF. The DNA for the CDR3 is TGTGCCAGTAGTATCCCCGGACAGTCCAAAAACATTCAGTACTTC. The V and J genes are TRBV19 and TRBJ2-4; maybe TRBD1 (6 bases). Germline CDR1 and CDR2: LNHDA and SQIVND (reference sequence). The CDR3 runs to 15 residues. V shed 3 bases and J shed 2 bases, with 11 bases lying between them. The variable domain in full, completed from reference TRBV19 and TRBJ2-4, reads DGGITQSPKYLFRKEGQNVTLSCEQNLNHDAMYWYRQDPGQGLRLIYYSQIVNDFQKGDIAEGYSVSREKKESFPLTVTSAQKNPTAFYLCASSIPGQSKNIQYFGAGTRLSVL.

Comment on this clonotype: Without the conserved terminal phenylalanine or tryptophan, this CDR3 likely stems from a read error. The limits of the CDR3 on the DNA are not certain, so only TCRdb's listed CDR3 is given. The rearrangement uses TRBV6-5 and TRBJ1-2. CDR1 MNHEY and CDR2 SVGAGI come from the germline V gene. The CDR3 is 17 amino acids long, termini counted. CDR3 sequence: CASSSLSARRKTYGDTC.

This clonotype was seen ten or more times. The rearrangement uses TRBV12-3 or TRBV12-4 and TRBJ2-1; tentatively, D is TRBD1 (5 bases). V lost 7 bases and J lost 6, with 16 bases in between. The CDR3 contains 14 residues. The DNA for the CDR3 is TGTGCCAGCACCCCCCAAGGGGTCCGCAATGAGCAGTTCTTC. Its translation: CASTPQGVRNEQFF.

Concerning this clonotype: A much bigger clone sits one base away, suggesting this may be a read error. The CDR3 sequence is CATSKKFSTRKTFGYTF. As DNA, the CDR3 is TGTGCCACCAGTAAAAAATTTAGTACCAGAAAGACCTTTGGCTACACCTTC. The gene calls are TRBV24-1 and TRBJ1-2, with no clear D. V gave up 6 bases and J gave up 7 bases, with 26 bases separating them. Germline-derived CDR1 and CDR2 are KGHDR and SFDVKD. This CDR3 has 17 amino acids.

This clonotype was seen many times. The V call is TRBV4-3, the J call TRBJ1-2; no definite D call. CDR1 is LGHNA, CDR2 YSLEER, per germline. Trimming shortened V by 5 bases and J by 4 bases, and 23 bases separated the two germline ends. This CDR3 comprises 17 residues. For the CDR3, the DNA is TGCGCCAGCAGCTCCTGCCGAGGACGTCGAAAGACCTATGGCTACACCTTC. It translates to CASSSCRGRRKTYGYTF.

There are many counts of this clonotype. This chain links TRBV19 with TRBJ1-4; no clear D. Germline CDR1 LNHDA, CDR2 SQIVND (reference sequence). The length of the CDR3 is 15 residues. V lost 5 bases to trimming and J lost 1 base, with 11 bases between them. The DNA for the CDR3 is TGTGCCAGTAGTCTCGGGCACGTAACTAATGAAAAACTGTTTTTT. The encoded protein is CASSLGHVTNEKLFF.

With regard to this clonotype: Just one base apart from a much larger clone, this may be a read error. This sequence joins TRBV6-5 and TRBJ2-7; D tentatively fits TRBD1 or TRBD2 (7 bases each). The CDR3 covers 13 residues. Per the germline V gene, CDR1 is MNHEY and CDR2 is SVGAGI. The CDR3: CAGGRGPSYEQCF. The DNA of the CDR3 is TGTGCCGGGGGGAGGGGGCCGTCCTACGAGCAGTGCTTC.

At least ten counts were recorded for this clonotype. The chain couples TRBV7-6 to TRBJ2-7, with TRBD1 matching 7 bases. The junction had 5 bases not matched to a gene; V was cut back by 3 bases and J by 6 bases. This CDR3 region has 13 residues. Germline lookup yields CDR1 SGHVS and CDR2 FNYEAQ. The CDR3 protein is CASSLVTGSEQYF. The CDR3 DNA is TGTGCCAGCAGCTTGGTGACAGGGAGCGAGCAGTACTTC.